Presented here are 5 T cell receptor beta chains from one specimen sequenced in a study of molecular identifiers for immune sequencing clone quantification. MiXCR, applied by TCRdb to the PCR reads, yields one record per CDR3 protein. The repertoire has under 800,000 distinct CDR3 sequences, less than 30% of them found once; the top ten carry 0.6% to 0.9%. The sample taken for sequencing was naive CD8+ T cells from blood, with Jurkat cell RNA spiked in. Subset meaning: FACS-sorted CD8+CD4-CCR7+CD45RA+ naive T cells. All receptors derive from a human donor in good health. Some libraries in this study had Jurkat cell RNA spiked in.

As concerns this clonotype: A much larger clonotype is one base distant, so this may be a read error. The chain joins TRBV25-1 to TRBJ2-5; D may be TRBD1 (5 bases). The CDR3 length is 17 residues. Germline V lookup: CDR1 MGHDK, CDR2 SYGVNS. In DNA, the CDR3 is TGTGCCAGCAGTGAATCCCCCCGACAGACGTACCATGAGACCCAGTACTTC. This sequence encodes CASSESPRQTYHETQYF.

With regard to this clonotype: A read error may be the cause here, since a much bigger clone is one base away. V usage is TRBV29-1 and J usage is TRBJ2-5; unclear D gene. This CDR3 region has 14 residues. Germline CDR1 reads SQVTM; CDR2 reads ANQGSEA. V was pared by 7 bases and J by 0 bases, with 15 bases between. The DNA of the CDR3 is TGCAGCGCCGCAGATCTCCCGTACCAAGAGACCCAGTACTTC. Translated: CSAADLPYQETQYF.

This clonotype was detected only a few times. The chain has TRBV7-9 and TRBJ2-5; TRBD2 might be the D (5 bases). Germline-derived CDR1 and CDR2 are SEHNR and FQNEAQ (reference sequence). Trimming stripped 5 bases from V and 0 bases from J, with 16 bases between. The CDR3 contains 16 residues. The CDR3 DNA reads as TGTGCCAGCAGCCTGGGAGTTGGCACTTACCAAGAGACCCAGTACTTC. Residues: CASSLGVGTYQETQYF.

As concerns this clonotype: A read error may explain this, as a much larger clone is one base away. The chain combines TRBV20-1 with TRBJ2-4; unclear D gene. Germline loops: CDR1 DFQATT, CDR2 SNEGSKA (reference sequence). V lost 4 bases and J 5 bases, leaving 6 bases between the germline ends. The CDR3 spans 11 residues. CDR3 amino acids: CSATKENIQYF. The CDR3 DNA is TGCAGTGCTACCAAGGAAAACATTCAGTACTTC.

This clonotype appeared a few times. J is TRBJ2-7 and V is TRBV4-1, with 9 bases fitting TRBD2. The CDR3 sequence is 15 residues long. CDR1 MGHRA and CDR2 YSYEKL come from the germline V gene. The V segment lost 1 base and the J segment 7 bases; nucleotides outside the gene matches: 8. The DNA for the CDR3 is TGCGCCAGCAGCCAAGCGGCGGGAGGGCCCGAGGAGCAGTACTTC. As protein: CASSQAAGGPEEQYF.